The T cell receptor (beta chain) under discussion was sequenced for a study of blood T cell repertoires in COVID-19. About the study: Spain, Italy and the United States supplied samples that represented acute and convalescent COVID-19.

CDR1 is WNHNN and CDR2 is SYGVQD in the germline V gene (reference sequence). The V segment lost 0 bases and the J segment 8 bases; nucleotides outside the gene matches: 7. The CDR3 extends over 16 amino acids. In this sample, this clone turned up once. In the study's own analysis: Reference gene primer amplification gave nucleated cell count estimates. TCRdb's table, derived via immunoSEQ multiplex PCR, lists solely in-frame clones and lacks some. V, J and clone size are those of that table, while D and trimming were read from the DNA. The data contain about 190,000 clones, 90% of them seen just once; the ten biggest clones take up 0.6% to 0.8%.

V usage is TRBV10-1 and J usage is TRBJ1-6, with TRBD1 identical over 7 bases. This TCR was sampled from a man aged 50-59 years with acute or convalescent COVID-19. Sequenced material: peripheral blood. The CDR3 protein is CASSESPQGFDSPLHF. CDR3 in DNA: TGCGCCAGCAGTGAGTCCCCACAGGGGTTTGATTCACCCCTCCACTTT.